This T cell receptor (beta chain) derives from a study of T cell responses to AZD1222 COVID-19 vaccine listed by TCRdb under 2021. Regarding the research as a whole: A total of about 250 trial participants underwent TCR sequencing, of whom around 210 had received two doses of AZD1222 and about 25 had received two doses of the MenACWY control vaccine. Enrollment into the trials was organized by age into subgroups of 18-55, 56-69 and 70-plus years, and those subgroups contained approximately 150, 30 and 60 TCR-sequenced participants, respectively. What the authors observed across the whole study: Reportedly, close to half of the unique spike-specific TCRs recognized epitopes lying outside the regions that are mutated in the B.1.351 and B.1.1.7 variants. Conclusions about previously exposed vaccinees are limited because only six or seven AZD1222 recipients were SARS-CoV-2 seropositive at baseline. No day 14 peak-response samples were available, so repertoires were characterized only after the peak T cell response. Most participants were white British and females outnumbered males, and the authors suggested that clonal diversity may have been underestimated. The 56-69-year group was small, and its depth increase did not reach significance, likely because of low power. After two AZD1222 doses, both the breadth and the depth of spike-specific TCRs were significantly higher than at day 0 and than in MenACWY recipients. The vaccine-associated CD4 TCRs covered the entire spike protein, and the dominant responses fell in regions 160-218 and 743-854.

Comments on this clone: The antigen it recognizes is unknown. Base-call qualities are not available, and no considerably larger clone is one nucleotide away.

The time point label of this sample denotes: about 28 days (+/-7) after the second vaccine dose. AZD1222 recipients given second doses at about 4 weeks or at about 12 weeks were pooled, since spike-specific TCR depth and breadth were not found to differ between the two schedules. Samples from vaccinated people were obtained from the UK trials COV001 and COV002, which included a single-blind randomized controlled phase 2/3 trial of AZD1222 (ChAdOx1 nCoV-19) in healthy adults. For TCRbeta chain sequencing, PBMC samples were collected from trial participants at day 0 and at day 28 after the second dose. Trimming removed 4 bases from V and 9 bases from J; the gene matches leave 12 bases unexplained. There are 16 amino acids in the CDR3, from cysteine to phenylalanine inclusive. The only DNA kept is the CDR3, 48 bases in frame from the first base. CDR1 and CDR2, looked up from the germline V gene, are SGHTA and FQGTGA.

The CDR3 regions of human TCRbeta chains were subjected to immunosequencing. On the authors' methods: TCRs in the repertoires were matched against a reference library of SARS-CoV-2-specific TCRs that had been generated with the MIRA antigen-specificity platform. Breadth was defined as the fraction of unique TCRs that were SARS-CoV-2-associated. Depth was defined as the fraction of total T cells that were SARS-CoV-2-associated. Using the MIRA data, each spike-specific TCR was mapped to the spike region that the TCR reacts to and placed in a CD4 or CD8 class. Log10-transformed breadth and depth values were compared by one-way ANOVA with Sidak's multiple comparisons tests. Sourced from immuneACCESS, this table was stored by TCRdb with only in-frame sequences that have V and J called. A share of the clones is absent; for the studies checked, an unresolved V gene accounts for under half, and the remainder has no known explanation. That table supplies the V and J calls and clone size; D and trimming were determined from the DNA. The sample data list about 200,000 clones, and approximately 89% of these were observed just once. Of the sample, roughly 3.5% is held by the ten largest clones.

This sequence uses TRBV7-3 and TRBJ2-1; TRBD1 matches 10 bases in the middle. This clonotype originated in an adult who received the AZD1222 COVID-19 vaccine. Material: peripheral blood, obtained 28 days after the second AZD1222 dose. The CDR3 here reads CASSSAGTGVRGEQFF. Read as DNA, the sequence is TGTGCCAGCAGCTCCGCCGGGACAGGGGTCCGTGGTGAGCAGTTCTTC.